Listed below are T cell receptor beta chains from one sample, sequenced in a study of blood T cell repertoires in COVID-19. Method: immunoSEQ multiplex PCR; TCRdb's copy keeps in-frame clones and lacks some. Of 400,000 to 450,000 clones listed, roughly nine tenths are singletons. Sequences were obtained from PBMCs or T cells enriched from blood (not recorded which). These TCRs come from a man between 25 and 39 years old who had recovered from COVID-19. The CDR3 runs from the conserved cysteine through the conserved F or W. Fields, in order: D gene, J gene, V gene, clone size, CDR3 DNA, CDR3 protein. The D gene is left open where the match is weak. Some rows have no size entry. The others give once, few or many, or a class for an expanded clone.

D: TRBD2; J: TRBJ2-5; V: TRBV12-3/TRBV12-4; size: .; DNA: TGTGCCAGCACCGGACTAGCGGGAGTCCCTGAGGACTTC; CDR3: CASTGLAGVPEDF
D: .; J: TRBJ1-5; V: TRBV18; size: .; DNA: TGTGCCAGCTCACAAGGAGACGGAAGGCCCCAGCATTTT; CDR3: CASSQGDGRPQHF
D: .; J: TRBJ1-1; V: TRBV4-2; size: .; DNA: TGTGCCAGCAGCCAAGATCCCGAGGGAGGGACTGAAGCTTTCTTT; CDR3: CASSQDPEGGTEAFF
D: .; J: TRBJ2-7; V: TRBV28; size: .; DNA: TGTGCCAGCAGTTTACGCAGGGTCCCCTACGAGCAGTACTTC; CDR3: CASSLRRVPYEQYF
D: .; J: TRBJ1-1; V: TRBV10-3; size: few; DNA: TGTGCCATCGGATGGGGGGAGGAAACTGAAGCTTTCTTT; CDR3: CAIGWGEETEAFF
D: TRBD2; J: TRBJ2-1; V: TRBV29-1; size: .; DNA: TGCAGCTCAAGCCCCGGGACTAGCGGAACAATCTCCTACAATGAGCAGTTCTTC; CDR3: CSSSPGTSGTISYNEQFF
D: TRBD1; J: TRBJ2-2; V: TRBV7-6; size: .; DNA: TGTGCCAGCAGCCTTCGACAGGGGGCTAAGGAATACACCGGGGAGCTGTTTTTT; CDR3: CASSLRQGAKEYTGELFF
D: TRBD1; J: TRBJ2-7; V: TRBV28; size: once; DNA: TGTGCCAGCAGTTTATCACTGGGACAGCATTTAGTATTC; CDR3: CASSLSLGQHLVF
D: TRBD2; J: TRBJ2-4; V: TRBV28; size: .; DNA: TGTGCCAGCAGCCTGGGGACTAGCGGAGCCAAAAACATTCAGTACTTC; CDR3: CASSLGTSGAKNIQYF
D: TRBD1; J: TRBJ2-7; V: TRBV6-5; size: .; DNA: TGTGCCAGCACCTCCGGGACAGGATCCTACGAGCAGTACTTC; CDR3: CASTSGTGSYEQYF
D: .; J: TRBJ1-1; V: TRBV7-9; size: .; DNA: TGTGCCAGCAGCTTATTGGCGGGCCTGAACACTGAAGCTTTCTTT; CDR3: CASSLLAGLNTEAFF
D: TRBD2; J: TRBJ2-1; V: TRBV2; size: .; DNA: TGTGCCAGCAGGACTAGCGGGGTTACCAATGAGCAGTTCTTC; CDR3: CASRTSGVTNEQFF
D: TRBD2; J: TRBJ2-1; V: TRBV24-1; size: .; DNA: TGTGCCACCAGTGATTCATTAGCGGGAGGTAACAATGAGCAGTTCTTC; CDR3: CATSDSLAGGNNEQFF
D: .; J: TRBJ2-3; V: TRBV27; size: .; DNA: TGTGCCAGCAGTTTGAAGACAAGCACAGATACGCAGTATTTT; CDR3: CASSLKTSTDTQYF
D: TRBD1; J: TRBJ2-7; V: TRBV19; size: once; DNA: TGTGCCAGTAGTATGGGACAGGGGTACGAGCAGTACTTC; CDR3: CASSMGQGYEQYF
D: TRBD1; J: TRBJ1-2; V: TRBV6-2/TRBV6-3; size: .; DNA: TGTGCCAGCAGCACAGGGGCACTTGGCTACACCTTC; CDR3: CASSTGALGYTF
D: .; J: TRBJ1-2; V: TRBV2; size: few; DNA: TGTGCCAGCAGTGAAGCGGGTCTGGGGGGAATCTATGGCTACACCTTC; CDR3: CASSEAGLGGIYGYTF
D: .; J: TRBJ1-6; V: TRBV27; size: .; DNA: TGTGCCAGCAGTTTACGGGCAGGGGCCCTCTTCTATAATTCACCCCTCCACTTT; CDR3: CASSLRAGALFYNSPLHF
D: .; J: TRBJ1-5; V: TRBV21-1; size: .; DNA: TGTGCCAGCAGCAGCCGGGACAGGGAAAATCAGCCCCAGCATTTT; CDR3: CASSSRDRENQPQHF
D: TRBD1; J: TRBJ2-7; V: TRBV15; size: .; DNA: TGTGCCACCAGCGTGGACAGGGGCTTCTCCTACGAGCAGTACTTC; CDR3: CATSVDRGFSYEQYF
D: TRBD1; J: TRBJ1-1; V: TRBV5-6; size: .; DNA: TGTGCCAGCAGCCCGGGACAGGGGGGACTGTGGGCTTTCTTT; CDR3: CASSPGQGGLWAFF
D: .; J: TRBJ1-2; V: TRBV6-6; size: .; DNA: TGTGCCAGCAGTTCTCTAAAGAACTATGGCTACACCTTC; CDR3: CASSSLKNYGYTF
D: .; J: TRBJ2-5; V: TRBV5-4; size: .; DNA: TGTGCCAGCAGCTTGGAAGCAGAGACCCAGTACTTC; CDR3: CASSLEAETQYF
D: TRBD1; J: TRBJ2-7; V: TRBV3-1/TRBV3-2; size: .; DNA: TGTGCCAGCAGCCACCACCGGGACAGAGCTACGACGCAGTACTTC; CDR3: CASSHHRDRATTQYF
D: .; J: TRBJ2-3; V: TRBV5-4; size: .; DNA: TGTGCCAGCAGCTTAGAATTACTCGGGAGCACAGATACGCAGTATTTT; CDR3: CASSLELLGSTDTQYF
D: TRBD2; J: TRBJ2-3; V: TRBV7-2; size: once; DNA: TGTGCCACTGACAACGGGAGGGCCACAGATACGCAGTATTTT; CDR3: CATDNGRATDTQYF
D: .; J: TRBJ1-6; V: TRBV3-1/TRBV3-2; size: .; DNA: TGTGCCAGCAGCCAGAACACGTTGACACCCCTCCACTTT; CDR3: CASSQNTLTPLHF
D: TRBD1; J: TRBJ2-1; V: TRBV28; size: .; DNA: TGTGCCAGCACTTGGGGACAGGGGTCGTACAATGAGCAGTTCTTC; CDR3: CASTWGQGSYNEQFF
D: .; J: TRBJ1-5; V: TRBV15; size: .; DNA: TGTGCCACCAGCGTCACAGGGAAACAGCCCCAGCATTTT; CDR3: CATSVTGKQPQHF
D: .; J: TRBJ1-4; V: TRBV5-6; size: .; DNA: TGTGCCAGCCTAAAAAACAGGCTGGGTGAAAAACTGTTTTTT; CDR3: CASLKNRLGEKLFF